These 20 T cell receptor beta chains were sequenced from one sample in a study of blood T cell repertoires in COVID-19. This table comes from immunoSEQ multiplex PCR, and its TCRdb copy is limited to in-frame clones, with some not included. The repertoire has about 130,000 clones, roughly four fifths of them found once; the top ten carry 9.7%. The sample taken for sequencing was peripheral blood. These receptors all come from a man aged 40-49 years with active or convalescent COVID-19.

The rearrangement joins TRBV18 to TRBJ1-6, with 9 bases aligning to TRBD1. With 3 bases clipped from V and 7 bases from J, the junction kept 10 bases outside the gene matches. Germline-derived CDR1 and CDR2 are KGHSH and LQKENI. The CDR3 covers 17 residues. CDR3 loop: CASSPGTGISLNSPLHF. In DNA, the CDR3 is TGTGCCAGCTCACCCGGGACAGGGATAAGTTTGAATTCACCCCTCCACTTT.

The gene calls are TRBV3-1 (or the pseudogene TRBV3-2) and TRBJ1-2; 8 bases are shared with TRBD1. This CDR3 has 16 residues. Germline CDR1 LGHDT, CDR2 YNNKEL (reference sequence). V was clipped by 6 bases and J by 0 bases; unmatched bases: 9. The CDR3 DNA reads as TGTGCCAGCAGTCCAGGCCCGACAGGGGCTAACTATGGCTACACCTTC. It is translated as CASSPGPTGANYGYTF.

The chain employs TRBV10-3 and TRBJ2-3, with TRBD2 identical over 10 bases. This CDR3 spans 16 amino acids. The junction had 6 bases not matched to a gene; V was cut back by 6 bases and J by 0 bases. The germline CDR1 and CDR2 sequences are ENHRY and SYGVKD. The CDR3 sequence: CAIRASGGPSTDTQYF. The CDR3 bases are TGTGCCATCAGGGCTAGCGGGGGCCCAAGCACAGATACGCAGTATTTT.

On this clone: The sample holds other DNA sequences that translate to the same CDR3. This sequence joins TRBV7-3 and TRBJ2-2, with a tentative D call TRBD2 (5 bases). Germline V gives CDR1 SGHTA, CDR2 FQGTGA. The CDR3 runs to 15 residues. Trimming took off 5 bases at V and 1 base at J, with 11 bases between the two ends. CDR3 sequence reads: CASSPSGGNTGELFF. In nucleotides, the CDR3 is TGTGCCAGCAGCCCAAGCGGAGGGAACACCGGGGAGCTGTTTTTT.

This clone was seen a single time. This chain joins TRBV2 and TRBJ1-5; the D is unclear. This CDR3 has 12 residues. V was shortened by 8 bases and J by 5 bases, with 10 bases between the two germline ends. CDR1 and CDR2 from the germline V gene are SNHLY and FYNNEI. CDR3 residues: CASGLGDQPQHF. CDR3 bases: TGTGCCAGCGGACTGGGCGATCAGCCCCAGCATTTT.

This clone appeared a single time. The chain carries TRBV9 and TRBJ2-5; TRBD2 matches 11 bases. The germline V gene encodes CDR1 SGDLS and CDR2 YYNGEE. V trimming: 0 bases; J trimming: 2 bases; junction bases outside the gene matches: 6. The CDR3 runs 17 residues. The CDR3 sequence is CASSVEVSGGVQETQYF. The CDR3 nucleotides read TGTGCCAGCAGCGTAGAGGTTAGCGGGGGGGTTCAAGAGACCCAGTACTTC.

V usage is TRBV19 and J usage is TRBJ2-7, with 10 bases aligning to TRBD2. With 3 bases clipped from V and 2 bases from J, the junction kept 4 bases outside the gene matches. The CDR3 has 15 residues. Germline CDR1 reads LNHDA; CDR2 reads SQIVND (reference sequence). The CDR3 protein is CASSMKGTSAYEQYF. DNA for the CDR3: TGTGCCAGTAGTATGAAGGGGACTAGCGCCTACGAGCAGTACTTC.

This chain connects TRBV27 to TRBJ1-2; 9 bases are shared with TRBD1. The CDR3 has 15 residues. Germline V gene lookup returns CDR1 MNHEY and CDR2 SMNVEV (reference sequence). V lost 0 bases, J lost 5 bases, and 4 bases stayed unmatched. For the CDR3, the DNA is TGTGCCAGCAGTTTATCGGAGGGACAGGGATATGGCTACACCTTC. Amino acids: CASSLSEGQGYGYTF.

The chain has TRBV19 and TRBJ1-6; the D is unclear. CDR3 length: 14 residues. CDR1 and CDR2 from the germline V gene are LNHDA and SQIVND (reference sequence). V was trimmed by 7 bases and J by 7 bases, leaving 14 bases between them. CDR3 sequence (DNA): TGTGCCAGTACTATTGGCAGGATGAATTCACCCCTCCACTTT. Amino acids: CASTIGRMNSPLHF.

The chain is built from TRBV4-1 and TRBJ1-2, with 8 bases identical to TRBD1. CDR1 is MGHRA and CDR2 is YSYEKL in the germline V gene. There are 15 residues in the CDR3. The V and J ends lost 0 bases and 13 bases, in that order; junction bases with no gene match: 13. The CDR3 is CASSQERAVRGPPTF. As DNA, the CDR3 is TGCGCCAGCAGCCAAGAAAGGGCAGTCAGGGGGCCCCCCACCTTC.

As DNA, the CDR3 is TGCGCCAGTCTAGCGGGGCCGTCAACCGGGGAGCTGTTTTTT. Translation: CASLAGPSTGELFF. This chain uses TRBV5-1 with TRBJ2-2, with 9 bases identical to TRBD2. V gave up 8 bases and J gave up 5 bases; unmatched junction bases: 7. The CDR3 loop spans 14 amino acids. The germline V gene has CDR1 SGHRS and CDR2 YFSETQ. Based on the CDR3 plus reference TRBV5-1 and TRBJ2-2, the full variable domain is KAGVTQTPRYLIKTRGQQVTLSCSPISGHRSVSWYQQTPGQGLQFLFEYFSETQRNKGNFPGRFSGRQFSNSRSEMNVSTLELGDSALYLCASLAGPSTGELFFGEGSRLTVL.

In nucleotides, the CDR3 is TGTGCCAGTAGTATGAGGCTAGCGGGGGCGATCAGCTCCTACAATGAGCAGTTCTTC. This codes for CASSMRLAGAISSYNEQFF. The chain couples TRBV19 to TRBJ2-1, with 10 nucleotides matching TRBD2. The CDR3 is 19 residues long. Losses at the gene ends were 3 bases for V and 0 bases for J; bases not matched to a gene: 11. Germline CDR1 reads LNHDA; CDR2 reads SQIVND (reference sequence).

The chain couples TRBV18 to TRBJ1-4; TRBD1 agrees at 11 bases. V shed 4 bases and J 6 bases; nucleotides not matched to a gene: 4. In germline, CDR1 is KGHSH, CDR2 LQKENI. The CDR3 length is 15 residues. CDR3 in DNA: TGTGCCAGCTCACGACCGGGACAGGGGGATGAAAAACTGTTTTTT. Its translation: CASSRPGQGDEKLFF.

The rearrangement links TRBV7-2 to TRBJ2-3; 9 nucleotides match TRBD1. Per the germline V gene, CDR1 is SGHTA and CDR2 is FQGNSA. Trimming removed 5 bases from V and 8 bases from J; junction bases left unmatched: 23. This CDR3 region has 19 residues. The CDR3 reads CASSERGQGSIFSYLTQYF. The CDR3 DNA reads as TGTGCCAGCAGCGAGAGGGGACAGGGAAGTATATTTTCCTACCTTACGCAGTATTTT.

This chain links TRBV7-9 with TRBJ1-5; the D gene is possibly TRBD1 (5 bases). Germline V gives CDR1 SEHNR, CDR2 FQNEAQ (reference sequence). Trimming left V 4 bases short and J 2 bases short, with 15 bases between. This CDR3 is 16 amino acids long. The DNA of the CDR3 is TGTGCCAGCAGCTCTAGTGGGGGGACTGGCAATCAGCCCCAGCATTTT. Its protein product is CASSSSGGTGNQPQHF. The whole variable domain, remainder taken from reference TRBV7-9 and TRBJ1-5, is DTGVSQNPRHKITKRGQNVTFRCDPISEHNRLYWYRQTLGQGPEFLTYFQNEAQLEKSRLLSDRFSAERPKGSFSTLEIQRTEQGDSAMYLCASSSSGGTGNQPQHFGDGTRLSIL.

This clone was seen only once. The same CDR3 also results from other DNA sequences found in this sample. The rearrangement joins TRBV7-2 to TRBJ1-1; tentative D call: TRBD1 (6 bases). This CDR3 spans 14 amino acids. Germline V CDR1 and CDR2: SGHTA, FQGNSA. V gave up 4 bases and J gave up 0 bases, with 9 bases separating them. The CDR3 here is CASSSQGMNTEAFF. The CDR3 DNA reads as TGTGCCAGCAGCTCACAGGGTATGAACACTGAAGCTTTCTTT.

The chain combines TRBV30 with TRBJ2-7; 8 positions agree with TRBD2. V lost 3 bases and J lost 3; bases outside the gene matches: 13. This CDR3 spans 16 amino acids. The V gene's germline CDR1 is GTSNPN and CDR2 SVGIG (reference sequence). CDR3 DNA sequence: TGTGCCTGGAGCCCCCCCTCACTAGCGGTTATCTACGAGCAGTACTTC. Translated: CAWSPPSLAVIYEQYF. The full variable domain, in which reference TRBV30 and TRBJ2-7 provide the parts outside the CDR3, is SQTIHQWPATLVQPVGSPLSLECTVEGTSNPNLYWYRQAAGRGLQLLFYSVGIGQISSEVPQNLSASRPQDRQFILSSKKLLLSDSGFYLCAWSPPSLAVIYEQYFGPGTRLTVT.

The V and J genes are TRBV19 and TRBJ2-1; 9 bases are shared with TRBD2. Looked up from germline, CDR1 is LNHDA and CDR2 is SQIVND (reference sequence). This CDR3 has 13 residues. J lost 9 bases, V lost 4 bases, and 4 bases had no gene match. The CDR3 DNA reads TGTGCCAGTAGTAAAGCGGGGGGATTTGAGCAGTTCTTC. This sequence encodes CASSKAGGFEQFF.

This clone has a single count. V gene TRBV3-1 (or the pseudogene TRBV3-2) combines with J gene TRBJ2-2, with 9 bases matching TRBD2. The V gene end was trimmed by 3 bases and the J gene end by 6 bases; junction bases not matched to a gene: 8. The CDR3 loop spans 16 amino acids. Germline V gene data show CDR1 as LGHDT and CDR2 as YNNKEL (reference sequence). The CDR3: CASSHFSGGGSGELFF. CDR3 DNA sequence: TGTGCCAGCAGCCACTTTAGCGGGGGAGGGTCCGGGGAGCTGTTTTTT.

This clone was counted a single time. The rearrangement joins TRBV6-5 to TRBJ2-3, with 8 bases aligning to TRBD1. The CDR3 runs 15 residues. Unmatched junction bases numbered 6, after V lost 0 bases and J lost 7 bases. Germline V lookup: CDR1 MNHEY, CDR2 SVGAGI. The CDR3 loop is CASSYSGQGTHTQYF. In DNA form, the CDR3 reads TGTGCCAGCAGTTACTCAGGACAGGGCACCCATACGCAGTATTTT.